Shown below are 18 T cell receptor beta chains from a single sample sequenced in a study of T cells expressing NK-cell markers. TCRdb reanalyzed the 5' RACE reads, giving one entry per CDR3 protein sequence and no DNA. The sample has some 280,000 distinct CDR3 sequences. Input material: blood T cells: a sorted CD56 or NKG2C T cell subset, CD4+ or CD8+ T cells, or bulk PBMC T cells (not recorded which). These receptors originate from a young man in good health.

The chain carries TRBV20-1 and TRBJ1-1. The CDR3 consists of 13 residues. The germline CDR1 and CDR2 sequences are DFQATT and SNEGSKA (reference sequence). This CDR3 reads CSATRNMNTEAFF.

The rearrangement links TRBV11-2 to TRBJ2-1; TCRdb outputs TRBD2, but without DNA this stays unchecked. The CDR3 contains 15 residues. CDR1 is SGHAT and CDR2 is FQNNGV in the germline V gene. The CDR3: CASSPTGTSVGEQFF.

CDR3 amino acids: CASRGSGRAYEQYF. V and J are TRBV6-1 and TRBJ2-7; without DNA, the TCRdb call of TRBD2 cannot be checked. Germline CDR1 reads MNHNS; CDR2 reads SASEGT. This CDR3 comprises 14 residues.

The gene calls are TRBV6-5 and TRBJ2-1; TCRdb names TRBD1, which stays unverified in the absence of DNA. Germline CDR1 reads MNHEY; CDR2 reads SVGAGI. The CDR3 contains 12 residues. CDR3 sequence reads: CASRQGAGEQFF.

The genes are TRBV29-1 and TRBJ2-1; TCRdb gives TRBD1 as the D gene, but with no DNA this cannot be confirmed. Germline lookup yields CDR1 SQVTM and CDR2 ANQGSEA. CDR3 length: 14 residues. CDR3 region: CSVVRGVLYNEQFF.

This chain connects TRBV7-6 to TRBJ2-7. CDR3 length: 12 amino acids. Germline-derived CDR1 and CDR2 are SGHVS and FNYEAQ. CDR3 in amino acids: CASSNNGPEQYF.

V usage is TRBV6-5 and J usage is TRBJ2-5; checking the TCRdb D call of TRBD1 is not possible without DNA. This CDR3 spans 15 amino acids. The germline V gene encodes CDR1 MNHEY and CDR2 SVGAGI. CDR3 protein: CASSYSKTGRETQYF.

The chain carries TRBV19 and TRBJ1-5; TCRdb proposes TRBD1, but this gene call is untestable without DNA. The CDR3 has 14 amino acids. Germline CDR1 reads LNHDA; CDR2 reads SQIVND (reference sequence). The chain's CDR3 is CASRLVGGHQPQHF.

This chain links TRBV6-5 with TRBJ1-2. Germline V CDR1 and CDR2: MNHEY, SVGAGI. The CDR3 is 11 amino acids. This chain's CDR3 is CASLTASGYTF.

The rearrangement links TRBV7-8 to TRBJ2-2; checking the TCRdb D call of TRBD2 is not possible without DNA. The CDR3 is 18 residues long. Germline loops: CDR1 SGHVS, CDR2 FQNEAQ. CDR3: CASSERLAANLNTGELFF.

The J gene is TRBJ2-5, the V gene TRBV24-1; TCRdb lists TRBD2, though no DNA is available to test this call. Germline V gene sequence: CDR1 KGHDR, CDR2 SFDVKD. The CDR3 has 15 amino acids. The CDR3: CATSDADGTFETQYF.

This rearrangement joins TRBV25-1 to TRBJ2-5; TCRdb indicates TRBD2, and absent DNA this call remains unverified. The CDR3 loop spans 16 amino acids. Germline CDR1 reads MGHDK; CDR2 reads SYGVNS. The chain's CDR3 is CASSDSRLAGSETQYF.

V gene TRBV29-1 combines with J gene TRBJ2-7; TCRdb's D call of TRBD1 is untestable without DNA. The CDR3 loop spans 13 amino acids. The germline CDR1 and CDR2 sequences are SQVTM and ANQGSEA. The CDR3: CSVETGSQSEQYF.

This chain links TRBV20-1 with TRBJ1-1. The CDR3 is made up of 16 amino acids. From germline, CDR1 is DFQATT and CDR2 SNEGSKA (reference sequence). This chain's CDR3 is CSATSDSGQMNTEAFF.

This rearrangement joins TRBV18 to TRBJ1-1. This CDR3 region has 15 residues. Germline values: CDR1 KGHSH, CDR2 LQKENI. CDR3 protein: CASSQLEGGNTEAFF.

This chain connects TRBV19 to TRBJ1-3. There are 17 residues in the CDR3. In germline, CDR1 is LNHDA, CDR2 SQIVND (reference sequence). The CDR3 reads CASSIMWGPNSGNTIYF.

CDR3 protein: CASSLGLDRRLYF. The chain combines TRBV7-2 with TRBJ2-7; the TRBD1 assignment by TCRdb is unverifiable without DNA. Germline values: CDR1 SGHTA, CDR2 FQGNSA. There are 13 residues in the CDR3.

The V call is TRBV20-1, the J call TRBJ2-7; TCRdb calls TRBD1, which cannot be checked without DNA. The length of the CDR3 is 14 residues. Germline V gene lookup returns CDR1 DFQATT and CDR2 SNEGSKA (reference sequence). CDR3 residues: CSARERSRDYEQYF.